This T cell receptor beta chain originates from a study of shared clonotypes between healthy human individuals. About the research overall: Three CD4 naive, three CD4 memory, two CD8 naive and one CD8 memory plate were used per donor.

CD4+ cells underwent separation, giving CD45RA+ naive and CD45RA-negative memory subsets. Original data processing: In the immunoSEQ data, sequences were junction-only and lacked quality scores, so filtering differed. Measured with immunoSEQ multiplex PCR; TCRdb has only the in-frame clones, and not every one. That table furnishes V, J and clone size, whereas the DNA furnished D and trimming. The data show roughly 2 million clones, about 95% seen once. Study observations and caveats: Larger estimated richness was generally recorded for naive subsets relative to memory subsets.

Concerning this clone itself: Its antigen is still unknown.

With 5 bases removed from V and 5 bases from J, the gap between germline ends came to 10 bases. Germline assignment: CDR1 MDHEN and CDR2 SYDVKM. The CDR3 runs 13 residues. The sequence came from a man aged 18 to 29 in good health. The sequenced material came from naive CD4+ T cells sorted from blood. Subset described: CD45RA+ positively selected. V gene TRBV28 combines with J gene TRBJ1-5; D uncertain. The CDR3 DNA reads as TGTGCCAGCAGTCAAATTGTCGATCAGCCCCAGCATTTT. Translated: CASSQIVDQPQHF.